These 6 T cell receptor beta chains were sequenced from one sample in a study of T cells after yellow fever vaccination. TCRdb called the 5' RACE reads again in MiXCR, with one record for every CDR3 protein. This table has about 210,000 distinct CDR3 sequences, over 6.5% appearing once. The sample was CD4+ T cells sorted from PBMCs, taken on the day of the yellow fever booster vaccination. These receptors originate from a man aged 25-45 years who received the YFV17D yellow fever vaccine.

The rearrangement links TRBV14 to TRBJ1-2; D not resolved. Trimming pared 2 bases from V and 4 bases from J, leaving 8 bases between. The CDR3 extends over 13 amino acids. Germline-derived CDR1 and CDR2 are SGHDN and FVKESK. CDR3 protein: CASSQMDGYGYTF. The CDR3 bases are TGTGCCAGCAGCCAAATGGACGGCTATGGCTACACCTTC.

This clonotype showed up many times. This chain uses TRBV3-1 with TRBJ2-1, with TRBD1 matching 7 bases. The CDR3 is made up of 15 amino acids. Trimming removed 2 bases from V and 11 bases from J; junction bases left unmatched: 12. Looked up from germline, CDR1 is LGHDT and CDR2 is YNNKEL (reference sequence). CDR3 DNA sequence: TGTGCCAGCAGCCAATCACAGGGGAGTTATCAAAAGCAGTTCTTC. This sequence encodes CASSQSQGSYQKQFF.

Only a few counts were recorded for this clonotype. This chain uses TRBV12-3 or TRBV12-4 with TRBJ2-5, with 12 bases identical to TRBD1. J gave up 4 bases and V 8 bases, and 2 bases lay outside the gene matches. The CDR3 runs to 13 residues. The CDR3 is CASGGQGAETQYF. The DNA of the CDR3 is TGTGCCAGCGGGGGACAGGGGGCAGAGACCCAGTACTTC.

This clonotype showed up many times. The chain combines TRBV29-1 with TRBJ2-5, with D tentatively TRBD1 or TRBD2 (5 bases each). CDR3 size: 13 residues. Germline values: CDR1 SQVTM, CDR2 ANQGSEA. The V end was cut by 3 bases, the J end by 5 bases, with 13 bases between. The CDR3 protein is CSVDGGLRETQYF. CDR3 nucleotide sequence: TGCAGCGTTGATGGGGGTTTACGGGAGACCCAGTACTTC.

The chain links TRBV10-3 to TRBJ2-4; D might be TRBD1 (6 bases). The germline CDR1 and CDR2 sequences are ENHRY and SYGVKD. CDR3 length equals 13 residues. V lost 0 bases and J 14 bases, leaving 14 bases between the germline ends. CDR3 DNA sequence: TGTGCCATCAGTGAGTCACCCGGACAGCTGGAGTACTTC. Translating it yields CAISESPGQLEYF.

The chain is built from TRBV20-1 and TRBJ1-1; D possibly corresponds to TRBD1 (5 bases). The CDR3 spans 13 residues. Germline CDR1 and CDR2: DFQATT and SNEGSKA (reference sequence). Trimming took 3 bases from V and 2 from J, leaving 10 bases between them. CDR3 sequence reads: CSASDRINTEAFF. DNA of the CDR3: TGCAGTGCTAGCGACAGAATTAACACTGAAGCTTTCTTT.